Described below is a single TCR beta chain sequence and its context. This sample is drawn from a study of blood T cell repertoires in COVID-19. Methods used by the authors: Estimated nucleated cell counts came from reference gene primer amplification. Only in-frame clones appear in the TCRdb table, and some are missing; sequencing was by immunoSEQ multiplex PCR. Clone size and V and J calls were adopted from that table, with D and trimming inferred from the DNA. The profile covers some 150,000 clones, with around 80% appearing a single time and approximately 0.5% taken by the ten largest. CDR1 SGHNT and CDR2 YENEEA come from the germline V gene. Trimming at V came to 5 bases and at J to 6 bases, leaving 6 bases not matched to a gene. The CDR3 is 13 amino acids.

The sequenced sample consisted of peripheral blood. This clonotype was sampled from a man aged 55 to 70 with acute or convalescent COVID-19. The chain combines TRBV11-3 with TRBJ1-1, with 7 nucleotides matching TRBD1. The CDR3 DNA follows: TGTGCCAGCAGCCCAGGACAGGTAGCTGAAGCTTTCTTT. It yields the protein CASSPGQVAEAFF. Based on the CDR3 plus reference TRBV11-3 and TRBJ1-1, the full variable domain is EAGVVQSPRYKIIEKKQPVAFWCNPISGHNTLYWYLQNLGQGPELLIRYENEEAVDDSQLPKDRFSAERLKGVDSTLKIQPAELGDSAVYLCASSPGQVAEAFFGQGTRLTVV.